This T cell receptor beta chain appears in the sequencing data of a study of blood T cell repertoires in COVID-19. Original handling: The authors estimated nucleated cell counts from reference gene primer amplification. The method was immunoSEQ multiplex PCR; TCRdb's version includes in-frame clones alone and lacks a portion of them. The V and J calls and clone size are taken from that table; D and trimming were inferred from the DNA. Of under 300,000 clones in the sample, 86% were seen once. Per the germline V gene, CDR1 is SGHNT and CDR2 is YENEEA. This CDR3 comprises 17 residues. V dropped 5 bases and J dropped 4; count of bases not matched to a gene: 10.

The sample taken for sequencing was peripheral blood. The V call is TRBV11-3, the J call TRBJ2-2, with 10 positions matching TRBD2. The receptor's source is a man in his 60s with acute or convalescent COVID-19. DNA for the CDR3: TGTGCCAGCAGCCCCCGAGCGGGAGGGCCCGGCACCGGGGAGCTGTTTTTT. Its translation is CASSPRAGGPGTGELFF. The full variable domain, completed using reference TRBV11-3 and TRBJ2-2, is EAGVVQSPRYKIIEKKQPVAFWCNPISGHNTLYWYLQNLGQGPELLIRYENEEAVDDSQLPKDRFSAERLKGVDSTLKIQPAELGDSAVYLCASSPRAGGPGTGELFFGEGSRLTVL.